The 27 T cell receptor beta chains listed next were all sequenced from one sample in a study of beta chain features in type 1 diabetes. Study results and limitations: Shortening of TCRB CDR3s, moderate but significant, appeared in all four CD4+ subsets of Type 1 diabetes patients.

Expressed TCRB transcripts were sequenced because the entire RNA isolate underwent reverse transcription. Profiling relied on immunoSEQ multiplex PCR, and the TCRdb table lists in-frame clones only, not all of them. Of 35,000 to 45,000 clones listed, over 50% are singletons. No cognate antigen is known for these TCRs. The sample comprised Tregs from blood. Receptors originate from a man aged 25 to 40 with type 1 diabetes. Some clones in this sample may be carry-over from other donors' samples.

The rearrangement uses TRBV7-8 and TRBJ2-3, with D possibly being TRBD2 (5 bases). Germline CDR1 reads SGHVS; CDR2 reads FQNEAQ. This CDR3 is built from 14 residues. The V end lost 5 bases, the J end lost 6 bases, and 15 bases lay between the germline ends. Here the CDR3 reads CASSPRGSLDTQYF. The DNA for the CDR3 is TGTGCCAGCAGCCCCAGAGGGAGTCTGGATACGCAGTATTTT.

This clone appeared a few times. The chain joins TRBV18 to TRBJ2-3; 7 nucleotides match TRBD2. The CDR3 is made up of 15 amino acids. V gave up 3 bases and J gave up 2 bases; unmatched junction bases: 5. Germline CDR1 and CDR2: KGHSH and LQKENI. The CDR3 DNA sequence: TGTGCCAGCTCACCGTCCAGCGGGGACACAGATACGCAGTATTTT. This codes for CASSPSSGDTDTQYF. The entire variable domain, with the rest obtained from reference TRBV18 and TRBJ2-3, is as follows: NAGVMQNPRHLVRRRGQEARLRCSPMKGHSHVYWYRQLPEEGLKFMVYLQKENIIDESGMPKERFSAEFPKEGPSILRIQQVVRGDSAAYFCASSPSSGDTDTQYFGPGTRLTVL.

This clone was observed a single time. The rearrangement joins TRBV18 to TRBJ1-2; D perhaps matches TRBD1 (5 bases). The CDR3 spans 15 residues. Germline CDR1 reads KGHSH; CDR2 reads LQKENI. The V gene lost 0 bases and the J gene lost 9 bases, with 17 bases spanning the gap. The CDR3 here is CASSPPDTFPRRYTF. The CDR3 DNA is TGTGCCAGCTCACCACCGGACACCTTCCCTAGGCGCTACACCTTC.

The chain joins TRBV7-9 to TRBJ1-2; 9 bases are a match to TRBD1. The CDR3 is 15 residues long. Germline assignment: CDR1 SEHNR and CDR2 FQNEAQ (reference sequence). Losses at the gene ends were 0 bases for V and 8 bases for J; bases not matched to a gene: 7. The DNA of the CDR3 is TGTGCCAGCAGCTTAGCGGCGACAGGGGGTTACGGCTACACCTTC. Its protein is CASSLAATGGYGYTF. Filled out from reference TRBV7-9 and TRBJ1-2, the complete variable domain reads DTGVSQNPRHKITKRGQNVTFRCDPISEHNRLYWYRQTLGQGPEFLTYFQNEAQLEKSRLLSDRFSAERPKGSFSTLEIQRTEQGDSAMYLCASSLAATGGYGYTFGSGTRLTVV.

This clone was found once. The chain employs TRBV4-3 and TRBJ2-1, with a possible D match to TRBD2 (6 bases). The CDR3 totals 16 residues. V lost 1 base to trimming and J lost 0 bases, with 10 bases between them. CDR1 and CDR2 (germline): LGHNA, YSLEER. The CDR3 region has the DNA TGCGCCAGCAGCCAAGTCGGGGGTCGCTCCTACAATGAGCAGTTCTTC. Protein sequence: CASSQVGGRSYNEQFF.

This clone appeared a few times. The chain uses TRBV7-2 and TRBJ2-7, with a weak D call TRBD1 (6 bases). This CDR3 spans 13 amino acids. Germline lookup yields CDR1 SGHTA and CDR2 FQGNSA. V was shortened by 2 bases and J by 6 bases, with 11 bases between the two germline ends. In DNA, the CDR3 is TGTGCCAGCAGCTTACAGGGGACGGGCGAGCAGTACTTC. It translates to CASSLQGTGEQYF.

This chain joins TRBV5-6 and TRBJ1-2; 8 nucleotides agree with TRBD1. J was trimmed by 5 bases and V by 4 bases; bases with no gene match: 10. Germline V CDR1 and CDR2: SGHDT, YYEEEE. This CDR3 is 15 amino acids long. This CDR3 reads CASSRRETGEYGYTF. CDR3 sequence (DNA): TGTGCCAGCAGCCGAAGGGAGACAGGGGAGTATGGCTACACCTTC.

This sequence joins TRBV9 and TRBJ1-5; D gene ambiguous. There are 13 residues in the CDR3. The V end lost 0 bases, the J end lost 6 bases, and 7 bases lay between the germline ends. Germline CDR1 is SGDLS and CDR2 is YYNGEE. The CDR3 DNA is TGTGCCAGCAGCGTAGCCGAGTTTCAGCCCCAGCATTTT. Amino acids: CASSVAEFQPQHF.

This chain joins TRBV29-1 and TRBJ2-3; 7 nucleotides align to TRBD2. With 7 bases clipped from V and 5 bases from J, the junction kept 6 bases outside the gene matches. This CDR3 comprises 12 residues. CDR1 SQVTM and CDR2 ANQGSEA come from the germline V gene. In DNA, the CDR3 is TGCAGCGGGGGGGGTCGGGAAGATACGCAGTATTTT. It codes for CSGGGREDTQYF.

This chain links TRBV9 with TRBJ1-5; D unresolved. CDR1 is SGDLS, CDR2 YYNGEE, per germline. The CDR3 is made up of 13 amino acids. The V gene lost 0 bases and the J gene lost 5 bases, with 6 bases spanning the gap. The CDR3 region is CASSVGVHQPQHF. The CDR3 nucleotides are TGTGCCAGCAGCGTAGGAGTCCATCAGCCCCAGCATTTT.

This chain links TRBV5-1 with TRBJ1-1; 7 bases line up with TRBD1. V gave up 4 bases and J gave up 4 bases; unmatched junction bases: 7. This CDR3 spans 14 amino acids. The germline CDR1 and CDR2 sequences are SGHRS and YFSETQ. Written as DNA, the CDR3 is TGCGCCAGCAGCCGGGACAGTGGGGGCACTGAAGCTTTCTTT. It is translated as CASSRDSGGTEAFF.

This clone was detected only a few times. The chain recombines TRBV18 with TRBJ1-1; 7 nucleotides align to TRBD1. The CDR3 spans 17 residues. Germline V lookup: CDR1 KGHSH, CDR2 LQKENI. Unmatched junction bases numbered 15, after V lost 5 bases and J lost 3 bases. The CDR3 is CASSAQTGPLKDTEAFF. Here the CDR3 DNA reads TGTGCCAGCTCAGCCCAGACAGGGCCCCTTAAGGACACTGAAGCTTTCTTT. The variable domain in full, completed from reference TRBV18 and TRBJ1-1, reads NAGVMQNPRHLVRRRGQEARLRCSPMKGHSHVYWYRQLPEEGLKFMVYLQKENIIDESGMPKERFSAEFPKEGPSILRIQQVVRGDSAAYFCASSAQTGPLKDTEAFFGQGTRLTVV.

This clone was recorded once. The chain carries TRBV19 and TRBJ2-7; TRBD2 aligns across 7 bases. With 3 bases clipped from V and 1 base from J, the junction kept 6 bases outside the gene matches. Germline-derived CDR1 and CDR2 are LNHDA and SQIVND (reference sequence). The CDR3 runs to 15 residues. CDR3 in amino acids: CASSIAASGSYEQYF. The CDR3 coding sequence is TGTGCCAGTAGTATCGCGGCTAGCGGATCCTACGAGCAGTACTTC.

The chain uses TRBV30 and TRBJ2-1, with D tentatively TRBD1 (5 bases). CDR1 GTSNPN and CDR2 SVGIG come from the germline V gene (reference sequence). The CDR3 is made up of 12 amino acids. The germline V and J ends were trimmed by 6 bases and 3 bases, with 9 bases remaining between them. Here the CDR3 DNA reads TGTGCCTGCAGGGTAAACTACAATGAGCAGTTCTTC. Translation gives CACRVNYNEQFF.

The chain links TRBV2 to TRBJ1-1; D gene uncertain. CDR1 and CDR2 (germline): SNHLY, FYNNEI. V lost 5 bases and J 11 bases, leaving 21 bases between the germline ends. CDR3 length equals 14 residues. This CDR3 is CASSLLSTVPNAFF. CDR3 sequence (DNA): TGTGCCAGCAGTCTCCTTTCCACTGTGCCGAACGCTTTCTTT.

In this sample, this clone turned up a few times. The rearrangement links TRBV5-4 to TRBJ1-4; D may be TRBD1 (6 bases). The CDR3 is 18 residues long. The ends were cut back, 0 bases at V and 0 bases at J, with 15 bases in the middle. Germline V gives CDR1 SGHNT, CDR2 YYREEE (reference sequence). DNA of the CDR3: TGTGCCAGCAGCTTGGCACCGGGACACTGGGCAACTAATGAAAAACTGTTTTTT. This codes for CASSLAPGHWATNEKLFF.

The chain is built from TRBV2 and TRBJ2-1; TRBD2 agrees at 7 bases. Per germline, CDR1 SNHLY and CDR2 FYNNEI. The V and J ends lost 4 bases and 12 bases, in that order; junction bases with no gene match: 6. The CDR3 has 12 residues. The CDR3 reads CASSATGGGQFF. CDR3 DNA sequence: TGTGCCAGCAGTGCCACTGGGGGGGGGCAGTTCTTC.

The chain employs TRBV19 and TRBJ2-1; 8 bases match TRBD2. Losses at the gene ends were 4 bases for V and 3 bases for J; bases not matched to a gene: 5. From germline, CDR1 is LNHDA and CDR2 SQIVND (reference sequence). The CDR3 length is 15 residues. The CDR3 nucleotides are TGTGCCAGTAGTAATTATGCGGGGGGCTACAATGAGCAGTTCTTC. The encoded protein is CASSNYAGGYNEQFF. Full variable domain (missing parts from reference TRBV19 and TRBJ2-1): DGGITQSPKYLFRKEGQNVTLSCEQNLNHDAMYWYRQDPGQGLRLIYYSQIVNDFQKGDIAEGYSVSREKKESFPLTVTSAQKNPTAFYLCASSNYAGGYNEQFFGPGTRLTVL.

In this sample, this clone is medium-sized. The chain employs TRBV7-2 and TRBJ2-7; 8 bases map to TRBD2. V lost 5 bases, J lost 0 bases, and 3 bases stayed unmatched. This CDR3 has 14 amino acids. The germline gives CDR1 SGHTA, CDR2 FQGNSA. DNA for the CDR3: TGTGCCAGCAGCCGGAGCGGGAGCTCCTACGAGCAGTACTTC. Translation gives CASSRSGSSYEQYF.

V gene TRBV27 combines with J gene TRBJ2-3; the D gene is possibly TRBD2 (7 bases). The germline V gene has CDR1 MNHEY and CDR2 SMNVEV (reference sequence). The CDR3 has 18 residues. The V end lost 4 bases, the J end lost 1 base, and 21 bases lay between the germline ends. The CDR3 DNA sequence: TGTGCCAGCAGTTATCGTTATAGTGGCGGGGGCGGCACAGATACGCAGTATTTT. The encoded protein is CASSYRYSGGGGTDTQYF.

The chain couples TRBV6-5 to TRBJ1-5, with a tentative D call TRBD1 (5 bases). Trimming took off 5 bases at V and 5 bases at J, with 10 bases between the two ends. CDR1 and CDR2 (germline): MNHEY, SVGAGI. CDR3 length: 13 amino acids. Here the CDR3 reads CASSQGLHQPQHF. CDR3 nucleotides: TGTGCCAGCAGTCAGGGCCTTCATCAGCCCCAGCATTTT.

This chain connects TRBV18 to TRBJ1-2; 7 bases fit TRBD1. The CDR3 extends over 16 amino acids. J was trimmed by 5 bases and V by 2 bases; bases with no gene match: 11. Germline V gives CDR1 KGHSH, CDR2 LQKENI. The DNA of the CDR3 is TGTGCCAGCTCACCAATGGGTACAGGGGAGATATATGGCTACACCTTC. Encoded protein: CASSPMGTGEIYGYTF.

The rearrangement uses TRBV2 and TRBJ2-2; 10 bases align to TRBD2. CDR1 and CDR2 (germline): SNHLY, FYNNEI. The CDR3 runs to 17 residues. Losses at the gene ends were 8 bases for V and 3 bases for J; bases not matched to a gene: 12. DNA for the CDR3: TGTGCCAGCGGAAACCAGGGACTAGCGATTCACACCGGGGAGCTGTTTTTT. Its protein product is CASGNQGLAIHTGELFF.

The chain couples TRBV7-6 to TRBJ1-1; D call uncertain. Trimming removed 11 bases at V and 7 bases at J, with 11 bases between. Germline-derived CDR1 and CDR2 are SGHVS and FNYEAQ. The CDR3 runs to 10 residues. CDR3 region: CADSSIEAFF. The CDR3 nucleotides read TGTGCCGATAGCTCGATTGAAGCTTTCTTT.

This sequence joins TRBV28 and TRBJ1-2; D gene unclear. Germline CDR1 is MDHEN and CDR2 is SYDVKM. The CDR3 length is 13 residues. The ends were cut back, 4 bases at V and 4 bases at J, with 10 bases in the middle. This chain's CDR3 is CASSSSPVYGYTF. The CDR3 DNA follows: TGTGCCAGCAGTTCCTCCCCCGTCTATGGCTACACCTTC.

The V and J genes are TRBV5-1 and TRBJ2-3; possible D gene TRBD2, 7 bases. Germline CDR1 reads SGHRS; CDR2 reads YFSETQ. Trimming removed 5 bases at V and 2 bases at J, with 24 bases between. This CDR3 region has 18 residues. CDR3 nucleotides: TGCGCCAGCAGGGAAAGATTTGCGGGGGCACTTTTCACAGATACGCAGTATTTT. This sequence encodes CASRERFAGALFTDTQYF.

This clone occurred a few times. This rearrangement joins TRBV5-1 to TRBJ2-1; a weak D match, TRBD1 (6 bases). Germline V lookup: CDR1 SGHRS, CDR2 YFSETQ. There are 15 residues in the CDR3. V dropped 3 bases and J dropped 0 bases, with 10 bases sitting between them. The CDR3 DNA reads TGCGCCAGCAGCTCCGGACAGACCTCCTACAATGAGCAGTTCTTC. Translating it yields CASSSGQTSYNEQFF.